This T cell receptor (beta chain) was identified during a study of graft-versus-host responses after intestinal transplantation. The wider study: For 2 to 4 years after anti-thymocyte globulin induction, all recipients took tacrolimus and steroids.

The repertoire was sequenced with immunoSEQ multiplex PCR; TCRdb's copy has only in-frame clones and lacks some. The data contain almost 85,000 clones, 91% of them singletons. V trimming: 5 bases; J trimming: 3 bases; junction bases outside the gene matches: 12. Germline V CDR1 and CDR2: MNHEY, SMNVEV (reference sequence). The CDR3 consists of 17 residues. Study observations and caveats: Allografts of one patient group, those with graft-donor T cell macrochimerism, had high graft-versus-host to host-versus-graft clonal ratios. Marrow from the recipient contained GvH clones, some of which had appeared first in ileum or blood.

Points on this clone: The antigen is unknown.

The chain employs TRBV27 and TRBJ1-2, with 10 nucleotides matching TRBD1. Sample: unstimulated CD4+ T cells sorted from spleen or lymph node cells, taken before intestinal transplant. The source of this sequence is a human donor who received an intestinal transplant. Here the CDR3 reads CASSLIGQGVADYGYTF. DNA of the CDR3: TGTGCCAGCAGTCTAATAGGACAGGGGGTCGCGGACTATGGCTACACCTTC.